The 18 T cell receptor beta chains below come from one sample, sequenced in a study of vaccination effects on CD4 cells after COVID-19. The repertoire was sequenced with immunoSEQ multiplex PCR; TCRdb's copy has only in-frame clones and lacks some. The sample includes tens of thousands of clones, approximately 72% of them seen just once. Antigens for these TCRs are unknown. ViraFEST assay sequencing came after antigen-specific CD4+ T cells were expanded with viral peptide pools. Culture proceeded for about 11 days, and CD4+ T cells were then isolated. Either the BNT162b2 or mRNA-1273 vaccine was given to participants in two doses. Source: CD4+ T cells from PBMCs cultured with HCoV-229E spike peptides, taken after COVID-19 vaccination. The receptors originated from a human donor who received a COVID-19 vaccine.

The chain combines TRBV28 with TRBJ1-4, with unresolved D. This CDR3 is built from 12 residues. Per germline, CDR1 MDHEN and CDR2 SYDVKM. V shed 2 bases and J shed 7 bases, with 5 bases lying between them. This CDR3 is CASSLSREKLFF. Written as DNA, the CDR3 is TGTGCCAGCAGTTTAAGTCGTGAAAAACTGTTTTTT.

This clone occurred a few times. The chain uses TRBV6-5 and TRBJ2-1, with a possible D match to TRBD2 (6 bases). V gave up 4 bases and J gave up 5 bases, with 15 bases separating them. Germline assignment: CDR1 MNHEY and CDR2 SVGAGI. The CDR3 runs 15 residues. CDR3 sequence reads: CASSSPPTGDNEQFF. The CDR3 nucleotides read TGTGCCAGCAGTTCTCCCCCTACGGGAGACAATGAGCAGTTCTTC.

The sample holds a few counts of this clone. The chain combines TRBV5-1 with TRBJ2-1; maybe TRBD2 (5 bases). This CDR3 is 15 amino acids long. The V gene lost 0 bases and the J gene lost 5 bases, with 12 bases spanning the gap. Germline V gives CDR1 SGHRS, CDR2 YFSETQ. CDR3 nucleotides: TGCGCCAGCAGCTTGGGTGGCGGGCGGAACAATGAGCAGTTCTTC. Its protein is CASSLGGGRNNEQFF.

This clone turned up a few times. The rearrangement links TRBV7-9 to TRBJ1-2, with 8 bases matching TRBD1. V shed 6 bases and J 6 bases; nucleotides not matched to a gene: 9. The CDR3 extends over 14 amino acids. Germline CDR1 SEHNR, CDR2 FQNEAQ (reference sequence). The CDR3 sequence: CASRRQGAPDGYTF. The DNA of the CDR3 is TGTGCCAGCAGACGCCAGGGGGCCCCTGATGGCTACACCTTC. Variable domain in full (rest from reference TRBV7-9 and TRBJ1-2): DTGVSQNPRHKITKRGQNVTFRCDPISEHNRLYWYRQTLGQGPEFLTYFQNEAQLEKSRLLSDRFSAERPKGSFSTLEIQRTEQGDSAMYLCASRRQGAPDGYTFGSGTRLTVV.

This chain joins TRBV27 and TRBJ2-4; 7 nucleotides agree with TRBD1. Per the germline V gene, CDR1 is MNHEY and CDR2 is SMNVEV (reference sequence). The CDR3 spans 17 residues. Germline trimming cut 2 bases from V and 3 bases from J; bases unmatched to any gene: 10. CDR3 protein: CASSLVFRGRGKNIQYF. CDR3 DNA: TGTGCCAGCAGTTTAGTTTTTAGGGGGCGAGGCAAAAACATTCAGTACTTC.

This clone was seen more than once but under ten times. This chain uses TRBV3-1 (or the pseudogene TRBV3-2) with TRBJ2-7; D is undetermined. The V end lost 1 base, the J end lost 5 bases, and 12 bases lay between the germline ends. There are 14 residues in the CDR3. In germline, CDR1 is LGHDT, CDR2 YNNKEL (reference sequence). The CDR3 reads CASSQGATFDEQYF. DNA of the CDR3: TGTGCCAGCAGCCAAGGGGCAACATTCGACGAGCAGTACTTC.

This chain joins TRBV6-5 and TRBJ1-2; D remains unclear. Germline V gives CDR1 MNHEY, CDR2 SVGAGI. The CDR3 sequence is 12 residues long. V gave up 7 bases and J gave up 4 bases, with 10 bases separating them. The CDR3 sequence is CASTRLSYGYTF. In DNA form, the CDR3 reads TGTGCCAGCACGCGGTTAAGCTATGGCTACACCTTC.

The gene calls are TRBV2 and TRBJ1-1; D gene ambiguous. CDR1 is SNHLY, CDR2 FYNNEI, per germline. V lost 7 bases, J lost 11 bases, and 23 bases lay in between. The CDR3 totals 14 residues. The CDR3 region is CASTEREPYTAAFF. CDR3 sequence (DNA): TGTGCCAGCACCGAACGGGAACCGTACACTGCGGCTTTCTTT. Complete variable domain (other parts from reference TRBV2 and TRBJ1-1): EPEVTQTPSHQVTQMGQEVILRCVPISNHLYFYWYRQILGQKVEFLVSFYNNEISEKSEIFDDQFSVERPDGSNFTLKIRSTKLEDSAMYFCASTEREPYTAAFFGQGTRLTVV.

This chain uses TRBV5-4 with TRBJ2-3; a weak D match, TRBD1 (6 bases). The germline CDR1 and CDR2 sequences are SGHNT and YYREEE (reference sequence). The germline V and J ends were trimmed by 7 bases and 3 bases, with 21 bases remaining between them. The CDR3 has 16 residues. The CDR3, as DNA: TGTGCCAGCGCTATCTTTCAGGGGTCTCGGACAGATACGCAGTATTTT. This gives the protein CASAIFQGSRTDTQYF.

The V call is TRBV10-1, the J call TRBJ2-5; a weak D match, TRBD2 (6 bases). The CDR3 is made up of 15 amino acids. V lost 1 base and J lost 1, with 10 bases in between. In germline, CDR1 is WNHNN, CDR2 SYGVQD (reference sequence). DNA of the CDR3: TGCGCCAGCAGTGAGTGGGGGGTGACCCAAGAGACCCAGTACTTC. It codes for CASSEWGVTQETQYF.

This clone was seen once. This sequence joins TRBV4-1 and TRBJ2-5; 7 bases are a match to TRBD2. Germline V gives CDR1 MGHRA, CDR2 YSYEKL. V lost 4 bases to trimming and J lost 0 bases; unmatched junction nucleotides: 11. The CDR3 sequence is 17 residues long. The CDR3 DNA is TGCGCCAGCAGCCCGTCTTTTAGGCGGGAGTACCAAGAGACCCAGTACTTC. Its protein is CASSPSFRREYQETQYF.

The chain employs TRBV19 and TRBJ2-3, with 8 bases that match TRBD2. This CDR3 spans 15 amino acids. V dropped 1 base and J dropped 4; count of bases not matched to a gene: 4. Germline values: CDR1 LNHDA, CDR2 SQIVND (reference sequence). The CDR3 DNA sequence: TGTGCCAGTAGTATAGGAGGGACTAGTTCAGATACGCAGTATTTT. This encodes CASSIGGTSSDTQYF. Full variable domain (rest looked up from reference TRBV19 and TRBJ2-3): DGGITQSPKYLFRKEGQNVTLSCEQNLNHDAMYWYRQDPGQGLRLIYYSQIVNDFQKGDIAEGYSVSREKKESFPLTVTSAQKNPTAFYLCASSIGGTSSDTQYFGPGTRLTVL.

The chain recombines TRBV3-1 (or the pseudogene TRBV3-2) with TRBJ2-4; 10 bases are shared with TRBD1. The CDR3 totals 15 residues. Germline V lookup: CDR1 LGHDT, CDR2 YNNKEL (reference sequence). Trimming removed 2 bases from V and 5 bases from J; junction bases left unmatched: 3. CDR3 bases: TGTGCCAGCAGCCAACTAGGGACAGGGGAAAACATTCAGTACTTC. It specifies CASSQLGTGENIQYF.

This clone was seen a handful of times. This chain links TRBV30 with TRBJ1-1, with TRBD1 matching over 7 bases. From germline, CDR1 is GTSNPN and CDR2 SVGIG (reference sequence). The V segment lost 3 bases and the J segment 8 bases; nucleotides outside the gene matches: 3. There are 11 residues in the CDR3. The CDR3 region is CAWRETGEAFF. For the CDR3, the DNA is TGTGCCTGGAGGGAGACAGGGGAAGCTTTCTTT.

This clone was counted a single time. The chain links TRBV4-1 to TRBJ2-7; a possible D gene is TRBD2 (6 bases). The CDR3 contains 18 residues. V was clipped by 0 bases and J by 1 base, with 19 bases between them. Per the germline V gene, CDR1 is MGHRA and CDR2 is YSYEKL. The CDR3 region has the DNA TGCGCCAGCAGCCAAGATATTGGGGGGACCCTTACATCCTACGAGCAGTACTTC. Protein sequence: CASSQDIGGTLTSYEQYF.

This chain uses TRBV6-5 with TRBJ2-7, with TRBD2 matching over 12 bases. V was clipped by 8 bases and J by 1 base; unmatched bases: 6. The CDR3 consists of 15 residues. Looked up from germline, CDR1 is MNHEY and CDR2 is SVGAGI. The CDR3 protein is CASVRLAGDSYEQYF. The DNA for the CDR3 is TGTGCCAGCGTACGACTAGCGGGGGATTCCTACGAGCAGTACTTC.

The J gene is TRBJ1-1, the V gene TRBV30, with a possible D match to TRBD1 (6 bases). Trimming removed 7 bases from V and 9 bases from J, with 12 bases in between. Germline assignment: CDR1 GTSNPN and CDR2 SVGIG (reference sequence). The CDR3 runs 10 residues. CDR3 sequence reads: CASQGQKAFF. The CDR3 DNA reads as TGTGCCTCACAAGGACAGAAAGCTTTCTTT. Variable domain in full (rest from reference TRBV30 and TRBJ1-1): SQTIHQWPATLVQPVGSPLSLECTVEGTSNPNLYWYRQAAGRGLQLLFYSVGIGQISSEVPQNLSASRPQDRQFILSSKKLLLSDSGFYLCASQGQKAFFGQGTRLTVV.

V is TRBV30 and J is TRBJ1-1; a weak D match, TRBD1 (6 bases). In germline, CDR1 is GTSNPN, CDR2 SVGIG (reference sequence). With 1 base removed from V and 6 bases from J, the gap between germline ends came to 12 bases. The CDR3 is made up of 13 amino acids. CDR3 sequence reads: CAWSGTAIAEAFF. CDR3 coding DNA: TGTGCCTGGAGTGGGACAGCAATTGCTGAAGCTTTCTTT.